This T cell receptor beta chain was identified in a study of blood T cells in healthy people across ages. This clonotype was seen only a few times. Per the germline V gene, CDR1 is MNHEY and CDR2 is SVGEGT. The CDR3 covers 15 residues. Trimming pared 2 bases from V and 11 bases from J, leaving 21 bases between. Through a sample-barcoded 5' primer and a J-beta primer mix, a second PCR was run for about 7 to 12 cycles. Every cDNA was tagged by a template-switch adaptor with 12 random nucleotides. MiXCR, run by TCRdb on the 5' RACE reads, gives a single entry per CDR3 protein. The sample holds about 800,000 distinct CDR3 sequences, about three fifths seen once.

V is TRBV6-2 or TRBV6-3 and J is TRBJ2-5; D gene ambiguous. Sequencing was carried out using blood. The sequence was obtained from a man younger than 40 in good health. The CDR3 spells CASSYGGILRNEQYF. The DNA for the CDR3 is TGTGCCAGCAGTTACGGTGGGATTCTCCGAAATGAGCAGTACTTC.